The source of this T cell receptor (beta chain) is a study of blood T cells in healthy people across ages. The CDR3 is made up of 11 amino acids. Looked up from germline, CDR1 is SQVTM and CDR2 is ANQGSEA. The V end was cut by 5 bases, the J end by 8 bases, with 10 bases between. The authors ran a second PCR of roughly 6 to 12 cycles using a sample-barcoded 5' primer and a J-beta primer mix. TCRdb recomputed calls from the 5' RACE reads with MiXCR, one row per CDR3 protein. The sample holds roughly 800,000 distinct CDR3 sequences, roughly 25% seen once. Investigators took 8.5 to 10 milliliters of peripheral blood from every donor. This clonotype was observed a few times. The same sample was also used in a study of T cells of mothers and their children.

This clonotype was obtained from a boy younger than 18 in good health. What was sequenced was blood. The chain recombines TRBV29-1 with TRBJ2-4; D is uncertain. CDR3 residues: CSVYQLDIQYF. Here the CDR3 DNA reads TGCAGCGTTTATCAATTAGACATTCAGTACTTC.